This is a list of T cell receptor beta chains from one sample in a study of chemoradiotherapy in HPV16-positive cancers. Produced via immunoSEQ multiplex PCR; TCRdb's table is partial and in-frame only. The data hold roughly 15,000 clones, with roughly 79% observed a single time. Sampling was performed from a patient who underwent chemoradiotherapy. These TCRs come from a human donor with HPV-associated anogenital cancer. The CDR3 runs from the conserved cysteine through the conserved F or W. The order of the fields is clone size, CDR3 length, D gene, V gene, J gene, CDR3 DNA, CDR3 protein. D genes are given only for firm matches. Where a row states a size, it is once, few, many or the class of an expanded clone; other rows omit it.

clone_size: few
cdr3_length: 15
d_call: -
v_call: TRBV5-1
j_call: TRBJ2-6
cdr3_nt: TGCGCCAGCAGGGACAGTGACTCTGGGGCCAACGTCCTGACTTTC
cdr3_aa: CASRDSDSGANVLTF

clone_size: -
cdr3_length: 18
d_call: -
v_call: TRBV10-3
j_call: TRBJ2-1
cdr3_nt: TGTGCCATCAGTGTTTTCGCTTTAGCGGAGCCGTCCTACAATGAGCAGTTCTTC
cdr3_aa: CAISVFALAEPSYNEQFF

clone_size: -
cdr3_length: 15
d_call: -
v_call: TRBV28
j_call: TRBJ2-1
cdr3_nt: TGTGCCAGCAGTTGGACGCGGAGCTCCTACAATGAGCAGTTCTTC
cdr3_aa: CASSWTRSSYNEQFF

clone_size: -
cdr3_length: 14
d_call: -
v_call: TRBV29-1
j_call: TRBJ1-1
cdr3_nt: TGCAGCGTTGTGCCCAGACTTTTGAACACTGAAGCTTTCTTT
cdr3_aa: CSVVPRLLNTEAFF

clone_size: few
cdr3_length: 14
d_call: -
v_call: TRBV10-1
j_call: TRBJ2-7
cdr3_nt: TGCGCCAGCACCCACAGGGAAGCAGGATACGAGCAGTACTTC
cdr3_aa: CASTHREAGYEQYF

clone_size: -
cdr3_length: 13
d_call: TRBD2
v_call: TRBV7-9
j_call: TRBJ2-1
cdr3_nt: TGTGCCAGGGGAGGGAGCTCCTACAATGAGCAGTTCTTC
cdr3_aa: CARGGSSYNEQFF

clone_size: few
cdr3_length: 15
d_call: -
v_call: TRBV7-2
j_call: TRBJ1-5
cdr3_nt: TGTGCCAGCAGCTTAGAAGGGGGTAACAATCAGCCCCAGCATTTT
cdr3_aa: CASSLEGGNNQPQHF

clone_size: -
cdr3_length: 13
d_call: -
v_call: TRBV7-9
j_call: TRBJ2-7
cdr3_nt: TGTGCCAGCTCTCCTATCCGGGGCTACGAGCAGTACTTC
cdr3_aa: CASSPIRGYEQYF

clone_size: -
cdr3_length: 15
d_call: -
v_call: TRBV6-5
j_call: TRBJ1-3
cdr3_nt: TGTGCCAGCAGTTACTCAGGGGGTTCTGGAAACACCATATATTTT
cdr3_aa: CASSYSGGSGNTIYF

clone_size: -
cdr3_length: 18
d_call: TRBD1
v_call: TRBV5-1
j_call: TRBJ1-3
cdr3_nt: TGCGCCAGCAGCCTCGGACAGGGGGCTTTAAGCTCTGGAAACACCATATATTTT
cdr3_aa: CASSLGQGALSSGNTIYF

clone_size: -
cdr3_length: 14
d_call: TRBD1
v_call: TRBV6-6
j_call: TRBJ1-6
cdr3_nt: TGTGCCAGCACCAGGGGGACAAATAATTCACCCCTCCACTTT
cdr3_aa: CASTRGTNNSPLHF

clone_size: -
cdr3_length: 11
d_call: -
v_call: TRBV7-3
j_call: TRBJ1-1
cdr3_nt: TGTGCCCCCCTTCCGAACACTGAAGCTTTCTTT
cdr3_aa: CAPLPNTEAFF

clone_size: -
cdr3_length: 13
d_call: -
v_call: TRBV2
j_call: TRBJ1-1
cdr3_nt: TGTGCCAGCAGTGAAGCAGAGAACACTGAAGCTTTCTTT
cdr3_aa: CASSEAENTEAFF

clone_size: once
cdr3_length: 14
d_call: TRBD2
v_call: TRBV27
j_call: TRBJ2-5
cdr3_nt: TGTGCCAGCAGTTTAAACCATCCCATAGCGGGAGTGTACTTC
cdr3_aa: CASSLNHPIAGVYF

clone_size: -
cdr3_length: 15
d_call: TRBD2
v_call: TRBV10-3
j_call: TRBJ2-2
cdr3_nt: TGTGCCATCAGTGGAGAGCGGGAGTTCGCCGGGGAGCTGTTTTTT
cdr3_aa: CAISGEREFAGELFF

clone_size: -
cdr3_length: 13
d_call: -
v_call: TRBV5-5
j_call: TRBJ2-7
cdr3_nt: TGTGCCAGCAGCTTGGGGGTTGCATACGAGCAGTACTTC
cdr3_aa: CASSLGVAYEQYF

clone_size: few
cdr3_length: 11
d_call: -
v_call: TRBV6-1
j_call: TRBJ2-7
cdr3_nt: TGTGCCAGCGGGGGGCCCTACGAGCAGTACTTC
cdr3_aa: CASGGPYEQYF

clone_size: -
cdr3_length: 14
d_call: TRBD1
v_call: TRBV5-6
j_call: TRBJ2-3
cdr3_nt: TGTGCCAGCAGCTTGGCGACAGGGGCAGATACGCAGTATTTT
cdr3_aa: CASSLATGADTQYF

clone_size: -
cdr3_length: 16
d_call: -
v_call: TRBV6-1
j_call: TRBJ1-3
cdr3_nt: TGTGCCAGCAGTGAAGGACAGTTCAGCTCTGGAAACACCATATATTTT
cdr3_aa: CASSEGQFSSGNTIYF

clone_size: -
cdr3_length: 13
d_call: -
v_call: TRBV21-1
j_call: TRBJ2-5
cdr3_nt: TGTGCCACCGCTACGGACAGGTTGGAGACCCAGTACTTC
cdr3_aa: CATATDRLETQYF

clone_size: once
cdr3_length: 15
d_call: TRBD2
v_call: TRBV5-1
j_call: TRBJ2-7
cdr3_nt: TGCGCCAGCAGCTTGGGGGCTAGCGGGAACTACGAGCAGTACTTC
cdr3_aa: CASSLGASGNYEQYF

clone_size: -
cdr3_length: 10
d_call: -
v_call: TRBV6-1
j_call: TRBJ2-5
cdr3_nt: TGTGCCAGCAGGCGGGACCTCCTTCACTTC
cdr3_aa: CASRRDLLHF

clone_size: -
cdr3_length: 14
d_call: -
v_call: TRBV9
j_call: TRBJ1-3
cdr3_nt: TGTGCCAGCAGCGTACATTTCTCTGGAAACACCATATATTTT
cdr3_aa: CASSVHFSGNTIYF

clone_size: -
cdr3_length: 13
d_call: TRBD1
v_call: TRBV7-2
j_call: TRBJ1-1
cdr3_nt: TGTGCCAGCGGCAGGGGGCGGAACACTGAAGCTTTCTTT
cdr3_aa: CASGRGRNTEAFF

clone_size: -
cdr3_length: 13
d_call: -
v_call: TRBV30
j_call: TRBJ2-5
cdr3_nt: TGTGCCTGCCCCGGTACACCTCAAGAGACCCAGTACTTC
cdr3_aa: CACPGTPQETQYF

clone_size: -
cdr3_length: 11
d_call: TRBD2
v_call: TRBV19
j_call: TRBJ2-3
cdr3_nt: TGTGCCAGTAGTGTGTCTAGCGGACTACATTTT
cdr3_aa: CASSVSSGLHF

clone_size: few
cdr3_length: 15
d_call: TRBD1
v_call: TRBV5-1
j_call: TRBJ1-5
cdr3_nt: TGCGCCAGCAGACCTGGGACAGAACCCAATCAGCCCCAGCATTTT
cdr3_aa: CASRPGTEPNQPQHF

clone_size: few
cdr3_length: 13
d_call: -
v_call: TRBV29-1
j_call: TRBJ2-5
cdr3_nt: TGCAGCGCCTACCCGACAGGGAGGGAGACCCAGTACTTC
cdr3_aa: CSAYPTGRETQYF

clone_size: -
cdr3_length: 17
d_call: -
v_call: TRBV4-1
j_call: TRBJ2-3
cdr3_nt: TGCGCCAGCAGCCAAGAAGGAGGTTACACTAGCACAGATACGCAGTATTTT
cdr3_aa: CASSQEGGYTSTDTQYF

clone_size: few
cdr3_length: 15
d_call: -
v_call: TRBV25-1
j_call: TRBJ1-3
cdr3_nt: TGTGCCAGCAGCGCCTCTGGGATGTATGGAAACACCATATATTTT
cdr3_aa: CASSASGMYGNTIYF

clone_size: -
cdr3_length: 14
d_call: TRBD1
v_call: TRBV2
j_call: TRBJ2-4
cdr3_nt: TGTGCCAGCAGCTTGGGACAGGGGGTTGACATTCAGTACTTC
cdr3_aa: CASSLGQGVDIQYF

clone_size: once
cdr3_length: 15
d_call: -
v_call: TRBV5-1
j_call: TRBJ2-1
cdr3_nt: TGCGCCAGCAGCTTGGCCGGACCATACTACAATGAGCAGTTCTTC
cdr3_aa: CASSLAGPYYNEQFF

clone_size: -
cdr3_length: 17
d_call: TRBD2
v_call: TRBV5-8
j_call: TRBJ2-5
cdr3_nt: TGTGCCAGCAGCTTGGAAACTAGCGGGAGGACCCAAGAGACCCAGTACTTC
cdr3_aa: CASSLETSGRTQETQYF

clone_size: -
cdr3_length: 12
d_call: -
v_call: TRBV6-5
j_call: TRBJ1-2
cdr3_nt: TGTGCCAGCAGTAATGACCAACGCTTCTACACCTTC
cdr3_aa: CASSNDQRFYTF

clone_size: -
cdr3_length: 15
d_call: -
v_call: TRBV5-1
j_call: TRBJ2-7
cdr3_nt: TGCGCCAGCAGCTCCACATATACAACCGACGGCGAGCAGTACTTC
cdr3_aa: CASSSTYTTDGEQYF

clone_size: -
cdr3_length: 14
d_call: TRBD2
v_call: TRBV7-9
j_call: TRBJ2-5
cdr3_nt: TGTGCCAGCAGCCGTCTAGCGGTCAAAGAGACCCAGTACTTC
cdr3_aa: CASSRLAVKETQYF

clone_size: -
cdr3_length: 16
d_call: -
v_call: TRBV19
j_call: TRBJ1-2
cdr3_nt: TGTGCCAGTAGTCTAGATCCCGGGACTCTTAACTATGGCTACACCTTC
cdr3_aa: CASSLDPGTLNYGYTF

clone_size: -
cdr3_length: 14
d_call: -
v_call: TRBV30
j_call: TRBJ2-4
cdr3_nt: TGTGCCTGGAGTGTACCTCGGCGGAAAAACATTCAGTACTTC
cdr3_aa: CAWSVPRRKNIQYF

clone_size: -
cdr3_length: 15
d_call: -
v_call: TRBV2
j_call: TRBJ1-1
cdr3_nt: TGTGCCAGCAGCACCCAGCAGGGAGGGGCCACTGAAGCTTTCTTT
cdr3_aa: CASSTQQGGATEAFF

clone_size: once
cdr3_length: 12
d_call: -
v_call: TRBV5-1
j_call: TRBJ1-1
cdr3_nt: TGCGCCAGCAGCTTGGGACAGGCCAAGGCTTTCTTT
cdr3_aa: CASSLGQAKAFF

clone_size: -
cdr3_length: 17
d_call: -
v_call: TRBV11-3
j_call: TRBJ2-1
cdr3_nt: TGTGCCAGCAGCCGGCGACTTAGCGGAAGCTCCTACAATGAGCAGTTCTTC
cdr3_aa: CASSRRLSGSSYNEQFF

clone_size: -
cdr3_length: 15
d_call: -
v_call: TRBV2
j_call: TRBJ2-5
cdr3_nt: TGTGCCAGCAGTGAAGCGCGGGTAGCGGCGAAGACCCAGTACTTC
cdr3_aa: CASSEARVAAKTQYF